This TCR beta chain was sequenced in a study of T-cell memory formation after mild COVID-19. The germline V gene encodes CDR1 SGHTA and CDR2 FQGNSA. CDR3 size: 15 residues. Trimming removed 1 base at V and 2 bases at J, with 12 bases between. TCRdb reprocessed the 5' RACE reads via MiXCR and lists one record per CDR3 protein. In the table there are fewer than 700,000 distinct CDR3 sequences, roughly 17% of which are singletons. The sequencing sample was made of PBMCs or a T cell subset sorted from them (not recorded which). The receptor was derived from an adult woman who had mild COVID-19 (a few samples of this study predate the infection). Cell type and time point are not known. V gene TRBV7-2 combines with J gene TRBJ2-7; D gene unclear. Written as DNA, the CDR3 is TGTGCCAGCAGCTTAGAGGTCCAGGCCACCTACGAGCAGTACTTC. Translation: CASSLEVQATYEQYF.